This TCR beta chain was identified during a study of T cells in Graves' hyperthyroidism and ophthalmopathy. Study-wide results and caveats: Most thyroid clonotypes that were expanded above 0.001 also turned up in blood.

Exclusions: uncontrolled infection, other autoimmune disease, pregnancy, lactation. More than 9.5 ml fresh peripheral blood yielded the PBMCs. Amplified TCR beta CDR3 regions derived from RNA transcripts. Using the HTBI primer set, a first-round RT-PCR was run on the TCR CDR3. TCRdb reprocessed the multiplex PCR reads via MiXCR and lists one record per CDR3 protein. The sample has around 600,000 distinct CDR3 sequences; around 15% are singletons. Concerning this clonotype itself: Its antigen is still unknown.

The receptor's source is a woman in her 40s with Graves' ophthalmopathy. Sequencing used blood.

CDR3 loop: CSANRGPSNQPQHF. The CDR3 DNA is TGCAGTGCTAACAGGGGTCCTAGCAATCAGCCCCAGCATTTT. This rearrangement joins TRBV20-1 to TRBJ1-5; 7 bases are shared with TRBD1. The germline CDR1 and CDR2 sequences are DFQATT and SNEGSKA (reference sequence). This CDR3 spans 14 amino acids. Unmatched junction bases numbered 3, after V lost 4 bases and J lost 0 bases.